One and the same sample provided the 31 T cell receptor beta chains below, sequenced in a study of cytomegalovirus exposure and HLA in healthy donors. PCR was performed using 60 Vbeta and 13 Jbeta primers. Assay: immunoSEQ multiplex PCR; the TCRdb copy retains only in-frame clones and omits some. The table shows some 190,000 clones, with about four fifths occurring only once. Input material: PBMCs. Receptors were obtained from a woman aged 25-40 years in good health and CMV-seronegative.

The genes are TRBV9 and TRBJ2-1, with D perhaps matching TRBD2 (6 bases). The CDR3 runs 15 residues. V lost 0 bases and J lost 3, with 10 bases in between. Germline-derived CDR1 and CDR2 are SGDLS and YYNGEE. CDR3 sequence: CASSVALADYNEQFF. CDR3 sequence (DNA): TGTGCCAGCAGCGTAGCACTAGCTGACTACAATGAGCAGTTCTTC.

This clone was counted between two and nine times. This rearrangement joins TRBV7-6 to TRBJ2-7; no reliable D call. The germline gives CDR1 SGHVS, CDR2 FNYEAQ. The V end lost 5 bases, the J end lost 6 bases, and 14 bases lay between the germline ends. CDR3 length: 13 residues. The CDR3 DNA reads as TGTGCCAGCAGCCCCTCAGGTTCAGGCGAGCAGTACTTC. Protein sequence: CASSPSGSGEQYF. The full variable domain, its missing parts supplied by reference TRBV7-6 and TRBJ2-7, is GAGVSQSPRYKVTKRGQDVALRCDPISGHVSLYWYRQALGQGPEFLTYFNYEAQQDKSGLPNDRFSAERPEGSISTLTIQRTEQRDSAMYRCASSPSGSGEQYFGPGTRLTVT.

The rearrangement uses TRBV19 and TRBJ2-7; 11 nucleotides line up with TRBD2. Germline values: CDR1 LNHDA, CDR2 SQIVND (reference sequence). This CDR3 has 15 residues. J was trimmed by 0 bases and V by 6 bases; bases with no gene match: 4. CDR3 residues: CASRRLAGPSYEQYF. The CDR3 DNA reads as TGTGCCAGTAGGAGACTAGCGGGGCCCTCCTACGAGCAGTACTTC.

This clone was detected once. The chain carries TRBV18 and TRBJ2-3; 9 bases agree with TRBD1. The CDR3 sequence is 16 residues long. V lost 0 bases, J lost 2 bases, and 3 bases stayed unmatched. Germline CDR1 is KGHSH and CDR2 is LQKENI. CDR3 residues: CASSPPKQGATDTQYF. CDR3 DNA: TGTGCCAGCTCACCACCGAAACAGGGGGCCACAGATACGCAGTATTTT.

This rearrangement joins TRBV6-1 to TRBJ2-7; TRBD1 might be the D (5 bases). Trimming took 3 bases from V and 12 from J, leaving 12 bases between them. Per the germline V gene, CDR1 is MNHNS and CDR2 is SASEGT. The CDR3 is 11 residues long. Here the CDR3 reads CASSDGRRAYF. As DNA, the CDR3 is TGTGCCAGCAGTGACGGGCGCAGGGCGTACTTC.

V gene TRBV2 combines with J gene TRBJ1-2; 7 positions agree with TRBD1. The CDR3 covers 13 residues. V lost 9 bases, J lost 2 bases, and 6 bases stayed unmatched. CDR1 is SNHLY, CDR2 FYNNEI, per germline. The CDR3 bases are TGTGCCAGTAACGACAGGGAGAACTATGGCTACACCTTC. Translated: CASNDRENYGYTF.

This clone has only one observation. The gene calls are TRBV19 and TRBJ2-2; 7 nucleotides line up with TRBD1. After removal of 6 bases from V and 6 bases from J, the junction contained 13 bases not matched to a gene. CDR3 size: 16 residues. Germline V gene data show CDR1 as LNHDA and CDR2 as SQIVND (reference sequence). This chain's CDR3 is CASRHFRLQGAGELFF. DNA for the CDR3: TGTGCCAGTAGGCACTTTAGGCTTCAGGGGGCCGGGGAGCTGTTTTTT.

The count of this clone is one. This chain uses TRBV30 with TRBJ1-5, with TRBD1 matching over 9 bases. Trimming cost V 0 bases and J 4 bases; bases outside gene matches: 4. The CDR3 has 15 amino acids. CDR1 is GTSNPN and CDR2 is SVGIG in the germline V gene (reference sequence). CDR3 in DNA: TGTGCCTGGAGTGTACAGACAGGGGGGAATCAGCCCCAGCATTTT. This gives the protein CAWSVQTGGNQPQHF.

The V call is TRBV5-6, the J call TRBJ1-6, with 9 bases identical to TRBD1. The CDR3 loop spans 14 amino acids. Looked up from germline, CDR1 is SGHDT and CDR2 is YYEEEE. The J segment lost 16 bases and the V segment lost 4 bases, leaving 12 bases of the junction unmatched. The DNA for the CDR3 is TGTGCCAGCAGCCCTCCGAACAGGGGGCGGCTTCTCCACTTT. Amino acids: CASSPPNRGRLLHF.

The chain employs TRBV19 and TRBJ2-2; 8 nucleotides match TRBD1. The germline V gene encodes CDR1 LNHDA and CDR2 SQIVND (reference sequence). With 7 bases clipped from V and 6 bases from J, the junction kept 10 bases outside the gene matches. The CDR3 is 15 residues long. CDR3 sequence reads: CASNPTGAVAGELFF. The CDR3 nucleotides read TGTGCCAGTAACCCGACAGGGGCGGTCGCCGGGGAGCTGTTTTTT.

CDR3 DNA: TGCGCCAGCAGTCCGACAGAGCTCTCCTACAATGAGCAGTTCTTC. This codes for CASSPTELSYNEQFF. V is TRBV10-2 and J is TRBJ2-1; weak D call: TRBD1 (5 bases). The CDR3 has 15 amino acids. Looked up from germline, CDR1 is WSHSY and CDR2 is SAAADI. Trimming cost V 5 bases and J 0 bases, with 11 bases left between them.

There are a few counts of this clone. This rearrangement joins TRBV5-1 to TRBJ1-1; possibly TRBD1 for D (6 bases). The CDR3 consists of 16 residues. Germline CDR1 and CDR2: SGHRS and YFSETQ. V shed 4 bases and J shed 1 base, with 17 bases lying between them. Here the CDR3 DNA reads TGCGCCAGCAGCCCCCTTCCAGGGGCAGCGAACACTGAAGCTTTCTTT. Amino acids: CASSPLPGAANTEAFF.

The chain uses TRBV2 and TRBJ1-6, with D possibly matching TRBD1 (6 bases). V dropped 3 bases and J dropped 8 bases, with 14 bases sitting between them. From germline, CDR1 is SNHLY and CDR2 FYNNEI. This CDR3 has 15 amino acids. The CDR3 DNA is TGTGCCAGCAGTGACTCGGGGGGCACTGATTCACCCCTCCACTTT. It yields the protein CASSDSGGTDSPLHF.

The V gene is TRBV5-4, the J gene TRBJ2-2; D not certain. The CDR3 loop spans 14 amino acids. In germline, CDR1 is SGHNT, CDR2 YYREEE (reference sequence). V lost 0 bases, J lost 4 bases, and 7 bases lay in between. CDR3 region: CASSLVSFTGELFF. DNA for the CDR3: TGTGCCAGCAGCTTGGTGTCGTTCACCGGGGAGCTGTTTTTT.

This clone came up a few times. CDR3 region: CASSQRDRTLGGNTIYF. DNA for the CDR3: TGTGCCAGCAGCCAAAGAGACCGGACTTTGGGCGGAAACACCATATATTTT. The genes are TRBV7-9 and TRBJ1-3; D ambiguous. The CDR3 contains 17 residues. Germline V gene lookup returns CDR1 SEHNR and CDR2 FQNEAQ (reference sequence). V lost 5 bases and J lost 4, with 21 bases in between.

The rearrangement links TRBV2 to TRBJ1-4; 11 bases are shared with TRBD1. Trimming removed 5 bases from V and 7 bases from J; junction bases left unmatched: 6. Germline loops: CDR1 SNHLY, CDR2 FYNNEI. The CDR3 covers 15 residues. Here the CDR3 reads CASSLGQGVSEKLFF. The CDR3 nucleotides read TGTGCCAGCAGTCTGGGACAGGGGGTGTCTGAAAAACTGTTTTTT.

In DNA form, the CDR3 reads TGTGCCAGCAGCACACCTCAGGGGTACCAAGAGACCCAGTACTTC. It translates to CASSTPQGYQETQYF. The V and J genes are TRBV7-2 and TRBJ2-5, with D possibly being TRBD1 (6 bases). This CDR3 is 15 amino acids long. Looked up from germline, CDR1 is SGHTA and CDR2 is FQGNSA. V was clipped by 5 bases and J by 0 bases, with 13 bases between them. Supplemented by reference TRBV7-2 and TRBJ2-5, the full variable domain reads GAGVSQSPSNKVTEKGKDVELRCDPISGHTALYWYRQSLGQGLEFLIYFQGNSAPDKSGLPSDRFSAERTGGSVSTLTIQRTQQEDSAVYLCASSTPQGYQETQYFGPGTRLLVL.

The V gene is TRBV6-6, the J gene TRBJ2-1; 13 positions match TRBD2. Germline CDR1 MNHNY, CDR2 SVGAGI (reference sequence). The CDR3 is made up of 14 amino acids. The J segment lost 10 bases and the V segment lost 4 bases, leaving 4 bases of the junction unmatched. This chain's CDR3 is CASSLLAGGREQFF. The CDR3 DNA follows: TGTGCCAGCAGTTTACTAGCGGGGGGGCGCGAGCAGTTCTTC.

The genes are TRBV7-9 and TRBJ2-1, with TRBD2 matching 12 bases. This CDR3 contains 15 residues. The trim removed 6 bases at V and 4 bases at J, leaving 4 bases unmatched. Germline V gives CDR1 SEHNR, CDR2 FQNEAQ (reference sequence). DNA of the CDR3: TGTGCCAGCAGTTCTAGCGGGGGGGCTTACAATGAGCAGTTCTTC. Its translation is CASSSSGGAYNEQFF.

The chain employs TRBV2 and TRBJ1-4; 8 nucleotides align to TRBD1. Germline CDR1 and CDR2: SNHLY and FYNNEI. The trim removed 7 bases at V and 5 bases at J, leaving 3 bases unmatched. CDR3 length equals 13 residues. In DNA form, the CDR3 reads TGTGCCAGCACCAGACAGGGGAATGAAAAACTGTTTTTT. It is translated as CASTRQGNEKLFF.

The gene calls are TRBV9 and TRBJ2-5; D is perhaps TRBD1 (6 bases). The CDR3 consists of 15 residues. Germline lookup yields CDR1 SGDLS and CDR2 YYNGEE. Between the trimmed V and J ends, which lost 2 bases and 1 base, there was a span of 12 bases. CDR3 in amino acids: CASSVDGDTQETQYF. The CDR3 DNA sequence: TGTGCCAGCAGCGTTGATGGGGACACCCAAGAGACCCAGTACTTC. The full variable domain, with the rest looked up from reference TRBV9 and TRBJ2-5, is DSGVTQTPKHLITATGQRVTLRCSPRSGDLSVYWYQQSLDQGLQFLIQYYNGEERAKGNILERFSAQQFPDLHSELNLSSLELGDSALYFCASSVDGDTQETQYFGPGTRLLVL.

The chain couples TRBV27 to TRBJ1-2, with D maybe TRBD1 (5 bases). Germline lookup yields CDR1 MNHEY and CDR2 SMNVEV (reference sequence). V was shortened by 2 bases and J by 4 bases, with 11 bases between the two germline ends. The CDR3 sequence is 14 residues long. CDR3 residues: CASSLGQGLYGYTF. CDR3 DNA sequence: TGTGCCAGCAGTTTAGGTCAGGGCCTCTATGGCTACACCTTC.

V is TRBV2 and J is TRBJ1-4, with 9 bases aligning to TRBD1. This CDR3 comprises 15 residues. The germline gives CDR1 SNHLY, CDR2 FYNNEI. After removal of 5 bases from V and 7 bases from J, the junction contained 8 bases not matched to a gene. CDR3 protein: CASSLGQGRTEKLFF. Here the CDR3 DNA reads TGTGCCAGCAGTCTGGGACAGGGAAGAACTGAAAAACTGTTTTTT.

The rearrangement joins TRBV4-2 to TRBJ2-3; 14 bases line up with TRBD2. With V trimmed by 4 bases and J by 5 bases, 8 bases remained unmatched. The length of the CDR3 is 17 residues. Germline V gene data show CDR1 as LGHNA and CDR2 as YNFKEQ. Here the CDR3 DNA reads TGTGCCAGCAGCCGAGTGACTAGCGGGGGGGCCGAAGATACGCAGTATTTT. It translates to CASSRVTSGGAEDTQYF.

This sequence joins TRBV7-8 and TRBJ1-5; TRBD1 might be the D (5 bases). The germline gives CDR1 SGHVS, CDR2 FQNEAQ. Trimming shortened V by 1 base and J by 7 bases, and 14 bases separated the two germline ends. The CDR3 extends over 15 amino acids. Here the CDR3 DNA reads TGTGCCAGCAGCTTAGACGGCAGGGTGGCACAGCCCCAGCATTTT. Translated: CASSLDGRVAQPQHF.

In this sample, this clone turned up a few times. This rearrangement joins TRBV7-8 to TRBJ1-1; no clear D gene. CDR3 length equals 12 residues. Germline V gives CDR1 SGHVS, CDR2 FQNEAQ. V lost 4 bases to trimming and J lost 4 bases, with 7 bases between them. CDR3 in DNA: TGTGCCAGCAGCTACGGGAGCACTGAAGCTTTCTTT. It is translated as CASSYGSTEAFF.

This clone occurred a few times. The V and J genes are TRBV5-4 and TRBJ1-1; 10 bases line up with TRBD1. The CDR3 has 15 amino acids. Germline V CDR1 and CDR2: SGHNT, YYREEE (reference sequence). V shed 4 bases and J 4 bases; nucleotides not matched to a gene: 7. CDR3 sequence reads: CASSPGGTGATEAFF. In nucleotides, the CDR3 is TGTGCCAGCAGCCCGGGAGGGACAGGGGCCACTGAAGCTTTCTTT.

The V gene is TRBV6-5, the J gene TRBJ1-1; tentatively, D is TRBD1 (6 bases). This CDR3 contains 14 residues. V gave up 6 bases and J gave up 4 bases, with 15 bases separating them. Looked up from germline, CDR1 is MNHEY and CDR2 is SVGAGI. The CDR3 DNA sequence: TGTGCCAGCAGAACGCAGGGGTTGGGCACTGAAGCTTTCTTT. Its protein is CASRTQGLGTEAFF.

The chain uses TRBV2 and TRBJ1-1; tentatively, D is TRBD1 (5 bases). Germline lookup yields CDR1 SNHLY and CDR2 FYNNEI. The CDR3 covers 13 residues. V lost 5 bases to trimming and J lost 2 bases, with 9 bases between them. CDR3 loop: CASSPDTNTEAFF. CDR3 bases: TGTGCCAGCAGTCCGGACACTAACACTGAAGCTTTCTTT.

A remark on this clone: The identical CDR3 is also encoded by other nucleotide sequences in the sample. The chain employs TRBV30 and TRBJ2-5; D is ambiguous. The length of the CDR3 is 11 residues. From germline, CDR1 is GTSNPN and CDR2 SVGIG (reference sequence). Deletions cut 4 bases from V and 3 bases from J, with 6 bases between. The DNA for the CDR3 is TGTGCCTGGATAAGCGAAGAGACCCAGTACTTC. Residues: CAWISEETQYF.

The chain links TRBV6-1 to TRBJ2-1; 9 bases are shared with TRBD1. The ends lost 2 bases at V and 8 bases at J; junction bases unmatched: 7. The CDR3 is 15 amino acids. CDR1 and CDR2 from the germline V gene are MNHNS and SASEGT. The CDR3 DNA reads TGTGCCAGCAGTGAATTCGGGACAGGGATCTATGAGCAGTTCTTC. This codes for CASSEFGTGIYEQFF.